The 17 T cell receptor beta chains presented below share a single source sample, sequenced in a study of T cell responses to AZD1222 COVID-19 vaccine. Assay: immunoSEQ multiplex PCR; the TCRdb copy retains only in-frame clones and omits some. The sample contains 150,000 or so clones, under 95% of which appear only once. Sequencing used peripheral blood, obtained on day 0 of AZD1222 vaccination. The receptors stem from an adult in good health.

The gene calls are TRBV28 and TRBJ1-5; 8 nucleotides line up with TRBD1. Trimming took 3 bases from V and 7 from J; bases not matched to a gene: 8. CDR1 and CDR2 from the germline V gene are MDHEN and SYDVKM. CDR3 length: 15 residues. CDR3 nucleotides: TGTGCCAGCAGTTTGGGGGGACAGGCTGGGCAGCCCCAGCATTTT. It is translated as CASSLGGQAGQPQHF. Full variable domain (outside the CDR3, taken from reference TRBV28 and TRBJ1-5): DVKVTQSSRYLVKRTGEKVFLECVQDMDHENMFWYRQDPGLGLRLIYFSYDVKMKEKGDIPEGYSVSREKKERFSLILESASTNQTSMYLCASSLGGQAGQPQHFGDGTRLSIL.

The chain recombines TRBV9 with TRBJ2-2; a possible D gene is TRBD2 (6 bases). The CDR3 is made up of 15 amino acids. Germline lookup yields CDR1 SGDLS and CDR2 YYNGEE. V lost 3 bases, J lost 3 bases, and 12 bases lay in between. Here the CDR3 reads CASSDRGTDTGELFF. The CDR3 DNA follows: TGTGCCAGCAGCGACCGGGGGACGGACACCGGGGAGCTGTTTTTT. Looking up the rest from reference TRBV9 and TRBJ2-2 gives the full variable domain: DSGVTQTPKHLITATGQRVTLRCSPRSGDLSVYWYQQSLDQGLQFLIQYYNGEERAKGNILERFSAQQFPDLHSELNLSSLELGDSALYFCASSDRGTDTGELFFGEGSRLTVL.

The rearrangement uses TRBV27 and TRBJ1-2, with 8 bases matching TRBD1. V lost 0 bases and J lost 3; bases outside the gene matches: 9. The length of the CDR3 is 17 residues. Looked up from germline, CDR1 is MNHEY and CDR2 is SMNVEV (reference sequence). CDR3 nucleotide sequence: TGTGCCAGCAGTTTATCGGACCCCTCGACAGGGGACTATGGCTACACCTTC. Its protein is CASSLSDPSTGDYGYTF.

The CDR3 is CASSLGTQLHGYTF. The CDR3 bases are TGTGCCAGCAGCTTGGGGACACAGTTACATGGCTACACCTTC. This sequence joins TRBV5-6 and TRBJ1-2; D possibly corresponds to TRBD1 (5 bases). This CDR3 region has 14 residues. Trimming took off 0 bases at V and 6 bases at J, with 12 bases between the two ends. CDR1 is SGHDT and CDR2 is YYEEEE in the germline V gene.

The chain has TRBV11-2 and TRBJ2-5; D gene unclear. CDR3 length: 13 residues. Trimming took 4 bases from V and 1 from J, leaving 7 bases between them. Germline V gene data show CDR1 as SGHAT and CDR2 as FQNNGV. For the CDR3, the DNA is TGTGCCAGCAGCTCAAACGTCCAAGAGACCCAGTACTTC. Its protein is CASSSNVQETQYF.

The chain is built from TRBV11-2 and TRBJ2-2; D is perhaps TRBD1 (5 bases). This CDR3 comprises 15 residues. CDR1 and CDR2 (germline): SGHAT, FQNNGV. V was shortened by 2 bases and J by 2 bases, with 9 bases between the two germline ends. The CDR3 coding sequence is TGTGCCAGCAGCTTAACGACAGTCAACACCGGGGAGCTGTTTTTT. Translated, it gives CASSLTTVNTGELFF.

The chain recombines TRBV15 with TRBJ1-5; D possibly corresponds to TRBD1 (5 bases). CDR3 length: 17 residues. Germline values: CDR1 LNHNV, CDR2 YYDKDF (reference sequence). Trimming pared 0 bases from V and 1 base from J, leaving 13 bases between. Here the CDR3 reads CATSRDVGAESNQPQHF. DNA of the CDR3: TGTGCCACCAGCAGAGATGTCGGGGCCGAGAGCAATCAGCCCCAGCATTTT.

This rearrangement joins TRBV4-1 to TRBJ1-5, with D uncertain. The CDR3 is made up of 13 amino acids. Trimming left V 1 base short and J 7 bases short, with 8 bases between. Germline loops: CDR1 MGHRA, CDR2 YSYEKL. The CDR3 reads CASSQGEEQPQHF. In DNA form, the CDR3 reads TGCGCCAGCAGCCAAGGGGAGGAACAGCCCCAGCATTTT.

This chain connects TRBV9 to TRBJ2-6; the match to TRBD1 covers 7 bases. V shed 6 bases, J shed 2 bases, and the junction held 5 bases outside the gene matches. Germline lookup yields CDR1 SGDLS and CDR2 YYNGEE. The length of the CDR3 is 15 residues. CDR3 DNA sequence: TGTGCCAGCACCAAACAGGGGACTGGGGCCAACGTCCTGACTTTC. Protein: CASTKQGTGANVLTF. Based on the CDR3 plus reference TRBV9 and TRBJ2-6, the full variable domain is DSGVTQTPKHLITATGQRVTLRCSPRSGDLSVYWYQQSLDQGLQFLIQYYNGEERAKGNILERFSAQQFPDLHSELNLSSLELGDSALYFCASTKQGTGANVLTFGAGSRLTVL.

The chain is built from TRBV24-1 and TRBJ1-5; D not resolved. With 2 bases removed from V and 1 base from J, the gap between germline ends came to 8 bases. The CDR3 extends over 15 amino acids. In germline, CDR1 is KGHDR, CDR2 SFDVKD. The CDR3 reads CATSDSTDSNQPQHF. CDR3 nucleotides: TGTGCCACCAGTGATTCGACGGACAGCAATCAGCCCCAGCATTTT.

This chain links TRBV28 with TRBJ1-5; the D is unclear. Looked up from germline, CDR1 is MDHEN and CDR2 is SYDVKM. This CDR3 has 13 amino acids. Trimming cost V 2 bases and J 6 bases, with 8 bases left between them. The CDR3 protein is CASSLSPPQPQHF. The CDR3, as DNA: TGTGCCAGCAGTTTAAGCCCACCTCAGCCCCAGCATTTT.

The J gene is TRBJ2-5, the V gene TRBV3-1 (or the pseudogene TRBV3-2), with D maybe TRBD2 (5 bases). The CDR3 extends over 15 amino acids. CDR1 LGHDT and CDR2 YNNKEL come from the germline V gene (reference sequence). Trimming cost V 0 bases and J 7 bases, with 15 bases left between them. The CDR3 coding sequence is TGTGCCAGCAGCCAAGACAACCCTCATCGGGGGACCCAGTACTTC. Its protein product is CASSQDNPHRGTQYF.

The chain employs TRBV5-1 and TRBJ1-3, with D perhaps TRBD1 (6 bases). The V and J ends lost 4 bases and 2 bases respectively, with 16 bases between them. The germline gives CDR1 SGHRS, CDR2 YFSETQ. CDR3 length: 16 amino acids. As DNA, the CDR3 is TGCGCCAGCAGCCCTAGCCCGGGGGCGGCTGGAAACACCATATATTTT. Its protein product is CASSPSPGAAGNTIYF.

The chain has TRBV5-4 and TRBJ2-7; no clear D. CDR1 is SGHNT, CDR2 YYREEE, per germline (reference sequence). The ends were cut back, 0 bases at V and 7 bases at J, with 5 bases in the middle. There are 11 residues in the CDR3. The CDR3 DNA sequence: TGTGCCAGCAGCTTGGATCAGGAGCAGTACTTC. Its protein is CASSLDQEQYF.

The rearrangement links TRBV6-5 to TRBJ2-4; 8 nucleotides line up with TRBD2. The CDR3 length is 13 residues. CDR1 is MNHEY and CDR2 is SVGAGI in the germline V gene. J lost 8 bases, V lost 5 bases, and 5 bases had no gene match. The CDR3 bases are TGTGCCAGCAGTAGCGGGAGTCGGCACATTCAGTACTTC. This codes for CASSSGSRHIQYF.

The genes are TRBV5-6 and TRBJ1-2, with 10 bases aligning to TRBD1. Per germline, CDR1 SGHDT and CDR2 YYEEEE. The trim removed 4 bases at V and 5 bases at J, leaving 5 bases unmatched. The CDR3 has 14 amino acids. CDR3 region: CASSRTGGLYGYTF. For the CDR3, the DNA is TGTGCCAGCAGCCGGACAGGGGGATTGTATGGCTACACCTTC. Full variable domain (remainder filled in from reference TRBV5-6 and TRBJ1-2): DAGVTQSPTHLIKTRGQQVTLRCSPKSGHDTVSWYQQALGQGPQFIFQYYEEEERQRGNFPDRFSGHQFPNYSSELNVNALLLGDSALYLCASSRTGGLYGYTFGSGTRLTVV.

This chain connects TRBV18 to TRBJ1-2; 7 bases match TRBD1. V lost 3 bases to trimming and J lost 0 bases; unmatched junction nucleotides: 7. Germline loops: CDR1 KGHSH, CDR2 LQKENI. This CDR3 spans 16 amino acids. The CDR3 spells CASSPRDSRANYGYTF. The CDR3 DNA reads TGTGCCAGCTCACCCAGGGACAGTCGGGCTAACTATGGCTACACCTTC.